These 23 T cell receptor beta chains came from one sample sequenced in a study of T cell responses to AZD1222 COVID-19 vaccine. Repertoires were generated with immunoSEQ multiplex PCR, while TCRdb's copy carries only in-frame clones and drops some. The table lists 100,000 to 110,000 clones, around 90% of them singletons, with roughly 1.7% in the top ten. This material consisted of peripheral blood, taken on day 0 of AZD1222 vaccination. These receptors were collected from an adult in good health.

This clone was observed once. The chain uses TRBV9 and TRBJ2-1; 8 bases match TRBD2. The V segment lost 4 bases and the J segment 10 bases; nucleotides outside the gene matches: 4. The CDR3 extends over 12 amino acids. Germline CDR1 SGDLS, CDR2 YYNGEE. The CDR3 region has the DNA TGTGCCAGCAGCCCCGTAGCGGGAGAGCAGTTCTTC. Translation: CASSPVAGEQFF.

The CDR3 DNA reads TGTGCCAGCAGCTTGGGAAGGGCAGGGGGGAATGAGCAGTTCTTC. This translates into CASSLGRAGGNEQFF. The chain is built from TRBV5-5 and TRBJ2-1; D is possibly TRBD1 (7 bases). V dropped 0 bases and J dropped 7 bases, with 14 bases sitting between them. Germline loops: CDR1 SGHKS, CDR2 YYEKEE (reference sequence). The CDR3 extends over 15 amino acids.

This clone was seen just once. The chain is built from TRBV29-1 and TRBJ2-7, with D maybe TRBD1 (5 bases). The V gene's germline CDR1 is SQVTM and CDR2 ANQGSEA. The CDR3 totals 13 residues. The V and J ends lost 7 bases and 2 bases respectively, with 15 bases between them. The CDR3 is CSARPTATYEQYF. CDR3 DNA sequence: TGCAGCGCCAGACCGACAGCTACCTACGAGCAGTACTTC.

The genes are TRBV4-2 and TRBJ2-1; 8 bases match TRBD1. The length of the CDR3 is 17 residues. The germline gives CDR1 LGHNA, CDR2 YNFKEQ. V was pared by 1 base and J by 7 bases, with 12 bases of the junction left unmatched. The CDR3 sequence is CASSQVSEQGVKNEQFF. CDR3 bases: TGTGCCAGCAGCCAAGTCTCGGAACAGGGGGTAAAGAATGAGCAGTTCTTC.

This clone appeared a few times. V and J are TRBV11-2 and TRBJ2-6; D is unclear. The CDR3 covers 14 residues. The ends were cut back, 8 bases at V and 0 bases at J, with 8 bases in the middle. Germline CDR1 SGHAT, CDR2 FQNNGV. The CDR3 DNA reads TGTGCCAGCGGAGCCAGCTCTGGGGCCAACGTCCTGACTTTC. As protein: CASGASSGANVLTF.

This clone was detected only once. V usage is TRBV7-2 and J usage is TRBJ1-3; maybe TRBD1 (5 bases). CDR1 is SGHTA, CDR2 FQGNSA, per germline. This CDR3 has 16 amino acids. The V end was cut by 2 bases, the J end by 4 bases, with 15 bases between. Written as DNA, the CDR3 is TGTGCCAGCAGCTTACGTTACGGGGCTGGAGGAAACACCATATATTTT. This encodes CASSLRYGAGGNTIYF.

V is TRBV18 and J is TRBJ2-1, with D maybe TRBD2 (6 bases). The CDR3 extends over 19 amino acids. Trimming pared 0 bases from V and 7 bases from J, leaving 25 bases between. Germline-derived CDR1 and CDR2 are KGHSH and LQKENI. The CDR3 DNA follows: TGTGCCAGCTCACCACCGGGAGTTATTTTACGGGAGAGAGAGAATGAGCAGTTCTTC. It yields the protein CASSPPGVILRERENEQFF.

V is TRBV5-1 and J is TRBJ1-4, with D possibly being TRBD1 (5 bases). The CDR3 extends over 16 amino acids. Germline lookup yields CDR1 SGHRS and CDR2 YFSETQ. Trimming shortened V by 0 bases and J by 8 bases, and 17 bases separated the two germline ends. The CDR3 spells CASSLGGYLGDEKLFF. Here the CDR3 DNA reads TGCGCCAGCAGCTTGGGCGGCTACCTAGGGGACGAAAAACTGTTTTTT.

The chain carries TRBV2 and TRBJ2-7, with 10 bases lining up with TRBD1. J gave up 5 bases and V 6 bases, and 7 bases lay outside the gene matches. This CDR3 is built from 14 residues. In germline, CDR1 is SNHLY, CDR2 FYNNEI. In DNA form, the CDR3 reads TGTGCCAGCAGATACCGACAGGGGGCTGACGAGCAGTACTTC. Its protein is CASRYRQGADEQYF.

The J gene is TRBJ1-1, the V gene TRBV5-1, with D tentatively TRBD1 (6 bases). Per the germline V gene, CDR1 is SGHRS and CDR2 is YFSETQ. Deletions cut 2 bases from V and 4 bases from J, with 15 bases between. This CDR3 is built from 15 residues. This CDR3 is CASSLATGTGTEAFF. CDR3 coding DNA: TGCGCCAGCAGCTTAGCAACAGGGACGGGCACTGAAGCTTTCTTT.

The V call is TRBV5-1, the J call TRBJ2-6; D perhaps matches TRBD1 (5 bases). Germline V gene data show CDR1 as SGHRS and CDR2 as YFSETQ. CDR3 size: 18 residues. V was shortened by 0 bases and J by 0 bases, with 13 bases between the two germline ends. CDR3 residues: CASSLVVRTSSGANVLTF. CDR3 sequence (DNA): TGCGCCAGCAGCTTGGTTGTCAGGACAAGCTCTGGGGCCAACGTCCTGACTTTC.

This sequence joins TRBV7-2 and TRBJ2-7; 9 nucleotides match TRBD1. This CDR3 contains 15 residues. Losses at the gene ends were 5 bases for V and 2 bases for J; bases not matched to a gene: 7. Per germline, CDR1 SGHTA and CDR2 FQGNSA. This chain's CDR3 is CASSPAGQGTYEQYF. The CDR3 DNA reads TGTGCCAGCAGCCCGGCGGGACAGGGTACCTACGAGCAGTACTTC.

This clone was recorded once. The chain links TRBV14 to TRBJ2-3; the D is unclear. There are 13 residues in the CDR3. From germline, CDR1 is SGHDN and CDR2 FVKESK. The V end lost 2 bases, the J end lost 5 bases, and 8 bases lay between the germline ends. The CDR3 nucleotides read TGTGCCAGCAGCCAAAACGCAGGAGATACGCAGTATTTT. As protein: CASSQNAGDTQYF.

Here the CDR3 reads CASSKRLGQGYQPQHF. The CDR3 bases are TGTGCCAGCAGCAAAAGGTTGGGACAGGGCTATCAGCCCCAGCATTTT. This rearrangement joins TRBV21-1 to TRBJ1-5; TRBD1 is the table's D call, not checked against the DNA. TRBV21-1 is a recognized pseudogene. CDR3 size: 16 residues.

The chain is built from TRBV6-5 and TRBJ2-7, with D perhaps TRBD2 (6 bases). The CDR3 has 15 amino acids. V was pared by 4 bases and J by 4 bases, with 17 bases between. CDR1 and CDR2 from the germline V gene are MNHEY and SVGAGI. The CDR3 loop reads CASSSRGGAGYEQYF. For the CDR3, the DNA is TGTGCCAGCAGTTCCCGGGGAGGAGCAGGTTACGAGCAGTACTTC.

V is TRBV2 and J is TRBJ2-5; the match to TRBD2 covers 7 bases. Germline-derived CDR1 and CDR2 are SNHLY and FYNNEI. Trimming cost V 6 bases and J 5 bases; bases outside gene matches: 21. This CDR3 spans 18 amino acids. The CDR3: CASRSISGPDPGRETQYF. CDR3 nucleotides: TGTGCCAGCAGATCCATCAGTGGCCCGGACCCCGGGAGGGAGACCCAGTACTTC. Drawing the rest from reference TRBV2 and TRBJ2-5, the complete variable domain is EPEVTQTPSHQVTQMGQEVILRCVPISNHLYFYWYRQILGQKVEFLVSFYNNEISEKSEIFDDQFSVERPDGSNFTLKIRSTKLEDSAMYFCASRSISGPDPGRETQYFGPGTRLLVL.

The CDR3 coding sequence is TGTGCCAGCAGTTTATCGGGAGCGGGAAAGACCCAGTACTTC. The encoded protein is CASSLSGAGKTQYF. V and J are TRBV28 and TRBJ2-5, with TRBD2 identical over 7 bases. The CDR3 has 14 amino acids. With V trimmed by 1 base and J by 6 bases, 5 bases remained unmatched. Germline CDR1 reads MDHEN; CDR2 reads SYDVKM. The full variable domain, rest sourced from reference TRBV28 and TRBJ2-5, is DVKVTQSSRYLVKRTGEKVFLECVQDMDHENMFWYRQDPGLGLRLIYFSYDVKMKEKGDIPEGYSVSREKKERFSLILESASTNQTSMYLCASSLSGAGKTQYFGPGTRLLVL.

The chain uses TRBV10-3 and TRBJ2-2; 8 bases are a match to TRBD2. The CDR3 runs 14 residues. The germline CDR1 and CDR2 sequences are ENHRY and SYGVKD. V shed 4 bases and J 6 bases; nucleotides not matched to a gene: 4. The DNA of the CDR3 is TGTGCCATCAGTGCGGGAGGGCCTGCCGGGGAGCTGTTTTTT. This sequence encodes CAISAGGPAGELFF.

As for this clone: At one boundary the junction diverges from the germline segment, which might be a read error. The V and J genes are TRBV30 and TRBJ2-7; 13 bases are shared with TRBD2. The germline gives CDR1 GTSNPN, CDR2 SVGIG (reference sequence). The CDR3 totals 16 residues. DNA of the CDR3: TGTGCCTGGGGTGTACTAGCGGGAGGGTACTCCTACGAGCAGTACTTC. It translates to CAWGVLAGGYSYEQYF.

The CDR3 region has the DNA TGTGCCAGCAGCAGAGCGGGAACATACAATGAGCAGTTCTTC. Translating gives CASSRAGTYNEQFF. The rearrangement joins TRBV5-4 to TRBJ2-1, with 7 bases matching TRBD2. The V segment lost 4 bases and the J segment 4 bases; nucleotides outside the gene matches: 5. CDR1 is SGHNT and CDR2 is YYREEE in the germline V gene (reference sequence). The CDR3 consists of 14 residues.

The rearrangement joins TRBV19 to TRBJ2-1; possible D gene TRBD2, 5 bases. The CDR3 sequence is 11 residues long. The V gene's germline CDR1 is LNHDA and CDR2 SQIVND (reference sequence). V gave up 6 bases and J gave up 6 bases, with 6 bases separating them. CDR3 bases: TGTGCCAGTAGACTAGGCAATGAGCAGTTCTTC. Its translation: CASRLGNEQFF.

This clone was seen only once. The chain joins TRBV12-3 or TRBV12-4 to TRBJ1-1, with D hard to call. Trimming removed 1 base at V and 1 base at J, with 4 bases between. This CDR3 is 13 amino acids long. In nucleotides, the CDR3 is TGTGCCAGCAGTTTAGTAGGGAACACTGAAGCTTTCTTT. Translated: CASSLVGNTEAFF.

This clone was counted a single time. This chain connects TRBV6-6 to TRBJ1-4; D unclear. Germline V gene data show CDR1 as MNHNY and CDR2 as SVGAGI (reference sequence). The CDR3 is made up of 13 amino acids. Trimming removed 5 bases from V and 2 bases from J, with 6 bases in between. CDR3 sequence: CASSGATNEKLFF. CDR3 nucleotides: TGTGCCAGCAGTGGAGCTACTAATGAAAAACTGTTTTTT.